Listed below are T cell receptor beta chains from one sample, sequenced in a study of chemoradiotherapy in HPV16-positive cancers. Assay used: immunoSEQ multiplex PCR; TCRdb lists only in-frame clones, some missing. The table lists about 39,000 clones, about 77% of them singletons. Material: blood, obtained from a patient who underwent chemoradiotherapy. All receptors come from a human donor with HPV-associated anogenital cancer. Both conserved end residues are part of each CDR3. The D gene is left open where the match is weak. Not every row has a clone size; where given, it reads once, few, many or a size class.

- | TRBJ2-6 | - | TRBV5-4 | CASSNPTASGANVLTF | TGTGCCAGCAGTAATCCCACAGCCTCTGGGGCCAACGTCCTGACTTTC
- | TRBJ2-3 | - | TRBV7-9 | CASSSLLGTRDKSTDTQYF | TGTGCCAGCAGCTCACTATTAGGTACCCGGGACAAAAGCACAGATACGCAGTATTTT
- | TRBJ2-3 | TRBD2 | TRBV7-9 | CATSGGTDTQYF | TGTGCCACTAGCGGGGGCACAGATACGCAGTATTTT
- | TRBJ1-2 | - | TRBV6-6 | CASRTGPSYGYTF | TGTGCCAGCAGGACCGGACCGAGCTATGGCTACACCTTC
- | TRBJ2-7 | - | TRBV2 | CASKIEGTTYEQYF | TGTGCCAGCAAAATAGAGGGCACCACCTACGAGCAGTACTTC
medium-sized | TRBJ2-1 | - | TRBV9 | CASSELQGNNEQFF | TGTGCCAGCAGCGAGCTGCAGGGAAACAATGAGCAGTTCTTC
- | TRBJ1-1 | - | TRBV6-1 | CASSVLQGLGDTEAFF | TGTGCCAGCAGTGTCCTACAGGGTCTGGGGGACACTGAAGCTTTCTTT
- | TRBJ1-6 | TRBD1 | TRBV29-1 | CSASGTGGNSPLHF | TGCAGCGCCTCGGGGACAGGAGGTAATTCACCCCTCCACTTT
- | TRBJ2-5 | - | TRBV18 | CASSPGQGSITAQYF | TGTGCCAGCTCACCCGGCCAGGGCTCGATTACAGCCCAGTACTTC
- | TRBJ2-3 | - | TRBV2 | CASSLMRSDTQYF | TGTGCCAGCAGCCTTATGCGGTCAGATACGCAGTATTTT
few | TRBJ1-2 | - | TRBV2 | CASSEGQGTGYTF | TGTGCCAGCAGTGAAGGCCAGGGTACGGGCTACACCTTC
few | TRBJ2-2 | TRBD1 | TRBV7-2 | CASSKDRVAGELFF | TGTGCCAGCAGTAAGGACAGGGTGGCCGGGGAGCTGTTTTTT
- | TRBJ2-5 | - | TRBV7-8 | CASSLGLQETQYF | TGTGCCAGCAGCTTAGGACTACAAGAGACCCAGTACTTC
- | TRBJ1-1 | - | TRBV25-1 | CASSESSGQEAFF | TGTGCCAGCAGTGAATCTTCTGGCCAGGAGGCTTTCTTT
- | TRBJ2-2 | TRBD1 | TRBV5-1 | CASGTGQANTGELFF | TGCGCCAGCGGTACGGGACAGGCAAACACCGGGGAGCTGTTTTTT
- | TRBJ2-5 | TRBD1 | TRBV7-6 | CASSFLILGTQGGETQYF | TGTGCCAGCAGCTTCCTTATCCTAGGCACACAGGGGGGAGAGACCCAGTACTTC
- | TRBJ2-7 | TRBD2 | TRBV19 | CASRELAGGSYEQYF | TGTGCCAGTAGGGAGCTCGCGGGGGGGTCCTACGAGCAGTACTTC
- | TRBJ2-1 | - | TRBV2 | CASREPWEALNEQFF | TGTGCCAGCAGGGAGCCGTGGGAGGCTCTTAATGAGCAGTTCTTC